This passage covers 18 T cell receptor beta chains from one sample sequenced in a study of chronic HIV infection and antiretroviral therapy. MiXCR, applied by TCRdb to the 5' RACE reads, yields one record per CDR3 protein. The sample has 40,000 to 50,000 distinct CDR3 sequences; approximately 19% are singletons. Sequenced input: peripheral blood. The receptors stem from an adult who had HIV and had not received antiretroviral therapy, or was an uninfected healthy control (not recorded which).

The CDR3 bases are TGTGCCAGCAGTTCGGGGACACCTTTCGGCTACACCTTC. Protein product: CASSSGTPFGYTF. The chain has TRBV28 and TRBJ1-2; D is perhaps TRBD1 (6 bases). The length of the CDR3 is 13 residues. Germline CDR1 and CDR2: MDHEN and SYDVKM. Trimming took off 4 bases at V and 8 bases at J, with 14 bases between the two ends.

This clonotype was detected only a few times. V and J are TRBV28 and TRBJ2-1, with 11 bases lining up with TRBD2. From germline, CDR1 is MDHEN and CDR2 SYDVKM. The CDR3 extends over 16 amino acids. Trimming took 3 bases from V and 13 from J; bases not matched to a gene: 14. The CDR3 region has the DNA TGTGCCAGCAGTTTTCAACTAGCGGGAGTATTAATCCCCCAGTTCTTC. It yields the protein CASSFQLAGVLIPQFF.

This chain uses TRBV5-1 with TRBJ2-7, with a possible D match to TRBD1 (5 bases). This CDR3 spans 14 amino acids. The germline gives CDR1 SGHRS, CDR2 YFSETQ. V lost 2 bases, J lost 2 bases, and 11 bases lay in between. The CDR3 here is CASSLTRGTYEQYF. Written as DNA, the CDR3 is TGCGCCAGCAGCTTAACAAGGGGTACCTACGAGCAGTACTTC.

This clonotype was seen just once. The chain recombines TRBV28 with TRBJ1-5, with D unresolved. Looked up from germline, CDR1 is MDHEN and CDR2 is SYDVKM. The V and J ends lost 4 bases and 6 bases respectively, with 7 bases between them. The CDR3 sequence is 12 residues long. The CDR3 region has the DNA TGTGCCAGCAGTTCCCCGAGTCAGCCCCAGCATTTT. Protein sequence: CASSSPSQPQHF.

This clonotype was counted only a few times. V is TRBV5-6 and J is TRBJ1-2, with D possibly being TRBD1 (5 bases). V lost 3 bases and J 3 bases, leaving 12 bases between the germline ends. CDR1 is SGHDT and CDR2 is YYEEEE in the germline V gene. The CDR3 is 14 amino acids. Here the CDR3 DNA reads TGTGCCAGCAGCTGGGACCAAGCTTACTATGGCTACACCTTC. Protein product: CASSWDQAYYGYTF. Combining the CDR3 with reference TRBV5-6 and TRBJ1-2 gives the whole variable domain DAGVTQSPTHLIKTRGQQVTLRCSPKSGHDTVSWYQQALGQGPQFIFQYYEEEERQRGNFPDRFSGHQFPNYSSELNVNALLLGDSALYLCASSWDQAYYGYTFGSGTRLTVV.

V and J are TRBV24-1 and TRBJ1-1; D may be TRBD1 (5 bases). Germline values: CDR1 KGHDR, CDR2 SFDVKD. The V and J ends lost 4 bases and 5 bases respectively, with 13 bases between them. This CDR3 has 14 residues. Written as DNA, the CDR3 is TGTGCCACCAGTGACCCGGGCCGGGGGACTGAAGCTTTCTTT. Translating gives CATSDPGRGTEAFF.

There are a few counts of this clonotype. The gene calls are TRBV9 and TRBJ2-3; TRBD2 is a possible D gene (6 bases). Germline V gene data show CDR1 as SGDLS and CDR2 as YYNGEE. Between the trimmed V and J ends, which lost 3 bases and 2 bases, there was a span of 16 bases. This CDR3 has 16 amino acids. CDR3 coding DNA: TGTGCCAGCAGCGACAAGCGGAGGGCCCCCACAGATACGCAGTATTTT. This sequence encodes CASSDKRRAPTDTQYF.

J is TRBJ1-4 and V is TRBV25-1, with a weak D call TRBD1 (6 bases). CDR1 MGHDK and CDR2 SYGVNS come from the germline V gene. Trimming took off 3 bases at V and 4 bases at J, with 9 bases between the two ends. This CDR3 is 14 amino acids long. The CDR3 region has the DNA TGTGCCAGCAGTGATGGACAGTATAATGAAAAACTGTTTTTT. Translating gives CASSDGQYNEKLFF. Full variable domain (missing parts from reference TRBV25-1 and TRBJ1-4): EADIYQTPRYLVIGTGKKITLECSQTMGHDKMYWYQQDPGMELHLIHYSYGVNSTEKGDLSSESTVSRIRTEHFPLTLESARPSHTSQYLCASSDGQYNEKLFFGSGTQLSVL.

CDR3 amino acids: CSVEVSDSNQPQHF. The CDR3 coding sequence is TGCAGCGTTGAAGTTTCAGATAGCAATCAGCCCCAGCATTTT. This rearrangement joins TRBV29-1 to TRBJ1-5; no clear D. There are 14 residues in the CDR3. Per the germline V gene, CDR1 is SQVTM and CDR2 is ANQGSEA. V was pared by 1 base and J by 0 bases, with 7 bases between.

The sample holds a few counts of this clonotype. V gene TRBV30 combines with J gene TRBJ1-2; 7 bases match TRBD1. CDR1 GTSNPN and CDR2 SVGIG come from the germline V gene (reference sequence). The J segment lost 3 bases and the V segment lost 3 bases, leaving 10 bases of the junction unmatched. This CDR3 has 15 amino acids. This CDR3 reads CAWSTGTDWYYGYTF. CDR3 bases: TGTGCCTGGAGCACCGGGACAGATTGGTACTATGGCTACACCTTC.

This clonotype showed up just a few times. V gene TRBV6-5 combines with J gene TRBJ1-1; D remains ambiguous. The CDR3 is 14 amino acids. Per the germline V gene, CDR1 is MNHEY and CDR2 is SVGAGI. V gave up 2 bases and J gave up 1 base, with 8 bases separating them. The CDR3 loop is CASSYARQNTEAFF. The CDR3 DNA reads as TGTGCCAGCAGTTACGCCCGTCAGAACACTGAAGCTTTCTTT.

This clonotype has more than one count but fewer than ten. The rearrangement links TRBV28 to TRBJ2-7; 8 positions agree with TRBD1. CDR3 size: 14 residues. Germline-derived CDR1 and CDR2 are MDHEN and SYDVKM. The V segment lost 6 bases and the J segment 0 bases; nucleotides outside the gene matches: 4. This chain's CDR3 is CASRGTGTSYEQYF. The CDR3 DNA follows: TGTGCCAGCAGGGGGACAGGAACCTCCTACGAGCAGTACTTC.

For the CDR3, the DNA is TGTGCCGCCGGGACGAACTATGGCTACACCTTC. This gives the protein CAAGTNYGYTF. This chain uses TRBV27 with TRBJ1-2; the D gene is possibly TRBD1 (5 bases). V lost 11 bases to trimming and J lost 2 bases, with 9 bases between them. CDR3 length: 11 residues. In germline, CDR1 is MNHEY, CDR2 SMNVEV (reference sequence).

This clonotype was detected a few times. The V and J genes are TRBV2 and TRBJ2-3, with a weak D call TRBD2 (5 bases). The CDR3 runs to 13 residues. V was trimmed by 4 bases and J by 3 bases, leaving 8 bases between them. From germline, CDR1 is SNHLY and CDR2 FYNNEI. DNA for the CDR3: TGTGCCAGCAGTGCGCGGGCGACAGATACGCAGTATTTT. Its protein is CASSARATDTQYF. Full variable domain (missing parts from reference TRBV2 and TRBJ2-3): EPEVTQTPSHQVTQMGQEVILRCVPISNHLYFYWYRQILGQKVEFLVSFYNNEISEKSEIFDDQFSVERPDGSNFTLKIRSTKLEDSAMYFCASSARATDTQYFGPGTRLTVL.

This clonotype was observed a few times. V and J are TRBV28 and TRBJ2-1; no reliable D call. The V end lost 3 bases, the J end lost 3 bases, and 9 bases lay between the germline ends. The V gene's germline CDR1 is MDHEN and CDR2 SYDVKM. This CDR3 is 14 amino acids long. The CDR3 sequence: CASSFGQVYNEQFF. The CDR3 nucleotides are TGTGCCAGCAGTTTCGGTCAGGTCTACAATGAGCAGTTCTTC.

The sample holds a few counts of this clonotype. V and J are TRBV5-1 and TRBJ2-3; D uncertain. Trimming pared 0 bases from V and 9 bases from J, leaving 5 bases between. The CDR3 is 11 amino acids. Germline V CDR1 and CDR2: SGHRS, YFSETQ. The chain's CDR3 is CASSLDGTQYF. Written as DNA, the CDR3 is TGCGCCAGCAGCTTGGACGGAACGCAGTATTTT.

V usage is TRBV4-2 and J usage is TRBJ1-2, with no clear D. CDR1 and CDR2 from the germline V gene are LGHNA and YNFKEQ. The V and J ends lost 0 bases and 2 bases respectively, with 4 bases between them. The length of the CDR3 is 13 residues. The chain's CDR3 is CASSQDPNYGYTF. The CDR3 region has the DNA TGTGCCAGCAGCCAAGACCCCAACTATGGCTACACCTTC.

V gene TRBV28 combines with J gene TRBJ1-5; D is undetermined. Germline CDR1 is MDHEN and CDR2 is SYDVKM. The CDR3 is 12 amino acids. Trimming shortened V by 10 bases and J by 4 bases, and 11 bases separated the two germline ends. The CDR3 is CATQRVNQPQHF. The CDR3 bases are TGTGCCACCCAGCGAGTGAATCAGCCCCAGCATTTT.